One and the same sample provided the 4 T cell receptor beta chains below, sequenced in a study of blood T cells in healthy people across ages. Through a sample-barcoded 5' primer and a J-beta primer mix, a second PCR was run for roughly 6 to 12 cycles. TCRdb used MiXCR to reprocess the 5' RACE reads, holding one entry per CDR3 protein. The sample gives some 730,000 distinct CDR3 sequences, about 24% of which show up once; less than 25% is in the top ten. Input material: blood. Source of these receptors: a man in his 70s in good health.

The chain joins TRBV5-5 to TRBJ2-3; perhaps TRBD1 as D (5 bases). Per germline, CDR1 SGHKS and CDR2 YYEKEE (reference sequence). V gave up 4 bases and J gave up 1 base, with 10 bases separating them. The CDR3 is 14 residues long. The DNA for the CDR3 is TGTGCCAGCAGCCCAGAACAGGGCACAGATACGCAGTATTTT. Translation: CASSPEQGTDTQYF.

This clonotype was seen more than once but under ten times. The chain links TRBV12-3 or TRBV12-4 to TRBJ2-5; D remains ambiguous. The J call may not be correct, given that the DNA end is closer to TRBJ2-1. The CDR3 runs 16 residues. CDR3 bases: TGTGCCAGCAGTTTGAGAGCAGCAGGCCGGATGAATGAGCAGTTCTTC. This encodes CASSLRAAGRMNEQFF.

This clonotype was found a few times. This chain links TRBV5-1 with TRBJ2-4, with D possibly TRBD1 on 5 matching bases. V lost 0 bases, J lost 7 bases, and 14 bases lay in between. The CDR3 runs 15 residues. The germline V gene encodes CDR1 SGHRS and CDR2 YFSETQ. DNA for the CDR3: TGCGCCAGCAGCTTGGGTGGCAGGGCATCGAACATTCAGTACTTC. Encoded protein: CASSLGGRASNIQYF.

The CDR3 coding sequence is TGTGCCAGCAGTTTAGAGGTCCCGGGGCTGAGGAACATTCAGTACTTC. Its translation: CASSLEVPGLRNIQYF. The rearrangement links TRBV12-3 or TRBV12-4 to TRBJ2-4, with D perhaps being TRBD1 or TRBD2 (5 bases each). This CDR3 region has 16 residues. The V and J ends lost 1 base and 7 bases respectively, with 17 bases between them.